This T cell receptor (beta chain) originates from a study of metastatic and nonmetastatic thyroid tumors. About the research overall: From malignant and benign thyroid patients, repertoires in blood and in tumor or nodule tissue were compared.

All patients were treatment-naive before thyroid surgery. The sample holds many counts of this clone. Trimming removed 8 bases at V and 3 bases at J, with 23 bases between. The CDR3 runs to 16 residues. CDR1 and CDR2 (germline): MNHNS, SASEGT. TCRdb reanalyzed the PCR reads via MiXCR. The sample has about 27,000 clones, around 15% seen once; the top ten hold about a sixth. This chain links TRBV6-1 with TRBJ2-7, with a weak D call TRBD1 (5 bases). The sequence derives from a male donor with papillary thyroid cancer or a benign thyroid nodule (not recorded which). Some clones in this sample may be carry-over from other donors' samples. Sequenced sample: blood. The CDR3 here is CASAPQQAQGRYEQYF. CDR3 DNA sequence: TGTGCCAGCGCCCCCCAACAGGCCCAGGGTCGCTACGAGCAGTACTTC.